The 11 T cell receptor beta chains presented below share a single source sample, sequenced in a study of T cell repertoires in cytomegalovirus infection. In TCRdb, the reads were re-called with MiXCR into one record per CDR3 protein. Of 150,000 to 200,000 distinct CDR3 sequences listed, roughly 19% were seen once; the top ten hold just under 3%. Sample: PBMCs. The receptors were gathered from a human donor in good health (CMV status not recorded). Some clones in this sample may be carry-over from other donors' samples.

In its sample, this clonotype was seen a few times. The rearrangement uses TRBV4-1 and TRBJ2-3, with 8 positions matching TRBD1. J gave up 5 bases and V 2 bases, and 6 bases lay outside the gene matches. The CDR3 length is 15 residues. Germline V lookup: CDR1 MGHRA, CDR2 YSYEKL. The DNA for the CDR3 is TGCGCCAGCAGCCAATGGCAGGGGGCGAGAGATACGCAGTATTTT. Encoded protein: CASSQWQGARDTQYF.

This clonotype came up many times. This chain connects TRBV7-3 to TRBJ2-1; 10 bases agree with TRBD1. V dropped 3 bases and J dropped 8; count of bases not matched to a gene: 10. The CDR3 length is 16 residues. Germline V gene sequence: CDR1 SGHTA, CDR2 FQGTGA. The CDR3 here is CASSFTGTGVLDEQFF. CDR3 nucleotide sequence: TGTGCCAGCAGCTTTACCGGGACAGGGGTCCTTGATGAGCAGTTCTTC.

This clonotype was found a few times. The chain employs TRBV2 and TRBJ2-2; D might be TRBD1 (6 bases). Germline CDR1 is SNHLY and CDR2 is FYNNEI. V lost 7 bases to trimming and J lost 5 bases, with 17 bases between them. The CDR3 consists of 15 residues. The CDR3 spells CASKGQTVGTGELFF. For the CDR3, the DNA is TGTGCCAGCAAGGGACAAACCGTCGGGACCGGGGAGCTGTTTTTT. Filled out from reference TRBV2 and TRBJ2-2, the complete variable domain reads EPEVTQTPSHQVTQMGQEVILRCVPISNHLYFYWYRQILGQKVEFLVSFYNNEISEKSEIFDDQFSVERPDGSNFTLKIRSTKLEDSAMYFCASKGQTVGTGELFFGEGSRLTVL.

CDR3 sequence reads: CASSQNREKLFF. The CDR3 DNA sequence: TGTGCCAGCAGTCAAAACCGTGAAAAACTGTTTTTT. The chain has TRBV6-1 and TRBJ1-4; no clear D. The CDR3 covers 12 residues. The germline CDR1 and CDR2 sequences are MNHNS and SASEGT. With 5 bases removed from V and 7 bases from J, the gap between germline ends came to 8 bases.

The CDR3: CSARGLAGAHEQFF. CDR3 sequence (DNA): TGCAGTGCCCGGGGACTAGCGGGAGCTCATGAGCAGTTCTTC. This chain joins TRBV20-1 and TRBJ2-1, with 14 bases that match TRBD2. The CDR3 consists of 14 residues. The germline V gene has CDR1 DFQATT and CDR2 SNEGSKA (reference sequence). V dropped 6 bases and J dropped 8; count of bases not matched to a gene: 6.

This chain joins TRBV29-1 and TRBJ2-2; 10 positions agree with TRBD2. The CDR3 covers 15 residues. V gave up 4 bases and J gave up 5 bases; unmatched junction bases: 7. Germline loops: CDR1 SQVTM, CDR2 ANQGSEA. CDR3 sequence reads: CSVGALAGVTGELFF. The DNA of the CDR3 is TGCAGCGTTGGTGCGCTAGCGGGAGTTACCGGGGAGCTGTTTTTT.

This clonotype came up a few times. The rearrangement uses TRBV15 and TRBJ2-1; D is perhaps TRBD1 (5 bases). CDR1 and CDR2 from the germline V gene are LNHNV and YYDKDF (reference sequence). V shed 0 bases and J shed 15 bases, with 15 bases lying between them. The CDR3 sequence is 13 residues long. CDR3: CATSRDGQGLRFF. The CDR3 DNA sequence: TGTGCCACCAGCAGAGATGGCCAGGGTTTGCGGTTCTTC.

CDR3 loop: CASSLSPTSGSAEAFF. The DNA of the CDR3 is TGTGCCAGCAGTTTGTCCCCCACCTCGGGGTCGGCTGAAGCTTTCTTT. This chain connects TRBV12-3 or TRBV12-4 to TRBJ1-1; D not resolved. This CDR3 contains 16 residues. Trimming took 3 bases from V and 6 from J, leaving 20 bases between them.

This clonotype was found a few times. This CDR3 reads CASSLDIDGTNGFF. CDR3 in DNA: TGTGCCAGCAGTTTAGATATCGATGGGACTAATGGGTTCTTC. This chain connects TRBV12-3 or TRBV12-4 to TRBJ2-1, with 7 bases aligning to TRBD2. Germline trimming cut 1 base from V and 15 bases from J; bases unmatched to any gene: 12. This CDR3 is built from 14 residues.

The V gene is TRBV12-3 or TRBV12-4, the J gene TRBJ1-1; no firm D call. V lost 4 bases and J 5 bases, leaving 14 bases between the germline ends. The CDR3 consists of 14 residues. In DNA, the CDR3 is TGTGCCAGCAGTTCCCAGGTCCGGCGGACTGAAGCTTTCTTT. It codes for CASSSQVRRTEAFF.

J is TRBJ2-3 and V is TRBV11-2; 9 positions match TRBD1. Germline V gene sequence: CDR1 SGHAT, CDR2 FQNNGV. The CDR3 runs to 15 residues. V shed 3 bases and J 3 bases; nucleotides not matched to a gene: 4. Written as DNA, the CDR3 is TGTGCCAGCAGCTTGTACAGGGGGCGGACAGATACGCAGTATTTT. This translates into CASSLYRGRTDTQYF.